Each of the 26 T cell receptor beta chains below was sequenced from the same sample in a study of blood T cells in healthy people across ages. Sample-barcoded 5' priming and a J-beta primer mix drove a second PCR of about 6 to 12 cycles. MiXCR, run by TCRdb on the 5' RACE reads, gives a single entry per CDR3 protein. The table includes just under 550,000 distinct CDR3 sequences, about 24% detected once. Separately, the same data were catalogued under a study of T cells of mothers and their children.

The sample was blood. All receptors derive from a boy younger than 18 in good health.

The rearrangement joins TRBV29-1 to TRBJ1-4; 7 bases align to TRBD1. The CDR3 is made up of 14 amino acids. Germline CDR1 is SQVTM and CDR2 is ANQGSEA. The V gene end was trimmed by 6 bases and the J gene end by 2 bases; junction bases not matched to a gene: 6. The CDR3 region has the DNA TGCAGCGTGGGCAGGGGGTCCACTAATGAAAAACTGTTTTTT. Its protein product is CSVGRGSTNEKLFF.

The table lists this clonotype with a few counts. The V and J genes are TRBV5-1 and TRBJ2-3; a possible D gene is TRBD1 (6 bases). The CDR3 is made up of 16 amino acids. Per germline, CDR1 SGHRS and CDR2 YFSETQ. V lost 0 bases and J lost 8, with 19 bases in between. This chain's CDR3 is CASSLADGGTDGTQYF. The CDR3 nucleotides read TGCGCCAGCAGCTTGGCCGATGGGGGCACAGATGGTACGCAGTATTTT.

This clonotype has only a few counts. The V call is TRBV5-1, the J call TRBJ2-1; no firm D call. CDR3 length: 14 amino acids. In germline, CDR1 is SGHRS, CDR2 YFSETQ. V was cut by 2 bases and J by 7 bases, with 13 bases left in between. The CDR3 coding sequence is TGCGCCAGCAGCTTCATGACTGATTATAATGAGCAGTTCTTC. Protein product: CASSFMTDYNEQFF.

V is TRBV6-2 or TRBV6-3 and J is TRBJ2-5; TRBD2 matches at 12 bases. Trimming at V came to 7 bases and at J to 5 bases, leaving 11 bases not matched to a gene. Germline V CDR1 and CDR2: MNHEY, SVGEGT. This CDR3 spans 16 amino acids. This CDR3 reads CASTKLGGLAGETQYF. In DNA form, the CDR3 reads TGTGCCAGCACTAAACTCGGCGGACTAGCGGGGGAGACCCAGTACTTC.

A few counts support this clonotype. The chain has TRBV7-9 and TRBJ2-5, with D perhaps matching TRBD2 (5 bases). The assigned J gene may be wrong: the sequence end matches TRBJ2-7 better. This CDR3 has 11 amino acids. The V gene's germline CDR1 is SEHNR and CDR2 FQNEAQ (reference sequence). CDR3 sequence (DNA): TGTTCAGCCGGGAATTCGTACGAGCAGTACTTC. The encoded protein is CSAGNSYEQYF.

In this sample, this clonotype turned up a few times. The gene calls are TRBV11-2 and TRBJ2-1; weak D call: TRBD2 (6 bases). This CDR3 is built from 14 residues. Germline V gene data show CDR1 as SGHAT and CDR2 as FQNNGV. The V gene lost 1 base and the J gene lost 5 bases, with 9 bases spanning the gap. CDR3 amino acids: CASSLAGVHNEQFF. CDR3 sequence (DNA): TGTGCCAGCAGCTTAGCGGGGGTTCACAATGAGCAGTTCTTC.

V and J are TRBV27 and TRBJ2-1; 7 nucleotides agree with TRBD2. The CDR3 loop spans 13 amino acids. Unmatched junction bases numbered 4, after V lost 2 bases and J lost 9 bases. Per germline, CDR1 MNHEY and CDR2 SMNVEV (reference sequence). The CDR3 reads CASSLKAGTEQFF. CDR3 DNA: TGTGCCAGCAGTTTAAAAGCGGGGACTGAGCAGTTCTTC.

The chain has TRBV2 and TRBJ2-6, with D perhaps assigned TRBD1 or TRBD2 (6 bases each). Trimming shortened V by 4 bases and J by 0 bases, and 13 bases separated the two germline ends. Germline loops: CDR1 SNHLY, CDR2 FYNNEI. The CDR3 spans 17 residues. The CDR3 is CASSARGDSSGANVLTF. In DNA form, the CDR3 reads TGTGCCAGCAGTGCGAGGGGGGATAGCTCTGGGGCCAACGTCCTGACTTTC. The variable domain in full, with the rest retrieved from reference TRBV2 and TRBJ2-6, is EPEVTQTPSHQVTQMGQEVILRCVPISNHLYFYWYRQILGQKVEFLVSFYNNEISEKSEIFDDQFSVERPDGSNFTLKIRSTKLEDSAMYFCASSARGDSSGANVLTFGAGSRLTVL.

The chain has TRBV7-3 and TRBJ2-2; D unclear. V was shortened by 4 bases and J by 6 bases, with 9 bases between the two germline ends. Germline V gene sequence: CDR1 SGHTA, CDR2 FQGTGA. This CDR3 comprises 13 residues. The DNA of the CDR3 is TGTGCCAGCAGCTCGAGAGCGCCCGGGGAGCTGTTTTTT. Amino acid sequence: CASSSRAPGELFF. The whole variable domain, filled in from reference TRBV7-3 and TRBJ2-2, reads GAGVSQTPSNKVTEKGKYVELRCDPISGHTALYWYRQSLGQGPEFLIYFQGTGAADDSGLPNDRFFAVRPEGSVSTLKIQRTERGDSAVYLCASSSRAPGELFFGEGSRLTVL.

The chain joins TRBV28 to TRBJ1-2; D ambiguous. CDR1 is MDHEN, CDR2 SYDVKM, per germline. The germline V and J ends were trimmed by 5 bases and 8 bases, with 18 bases remaining between them. This CDR3 is built from 14 residues. The chain's CDR3 is CASSPPEGRRGYTF. In DNA form, the CDR3 reads TGTGCCAGCAGTCCGCCGGAAGGCAGGAGGGGCTACACCTTC.

The CDR3 DNA sequence: TGTGCCAGCTCAGCCGGACTAGCGGGAGGACCCCAAAGCTCCTACAATGAGCAGTTCTTC. Protein sequence: CASSAGLAGGPQSSYNEQFF. This chain connects TRBV18 to TRBJ2-1; TRBD2 agrees at 14 bases. Germline loops: CDR1 KGHSH, CDR2 LQKENI. CDR3 length: 20 residues. Trimming took 5 bases from V and 0 from J; bases not matched to a gene: 12.

The chain couples TRBV7-9 to TRBJ2-3; D gene uncertain. With 2 bases removed from V and 0 bases from J, the gap between germline ends came to 6 bases. The CDR3 is 14 residues long. Looked up from germline, CDR1 is SEHNR and CDR2 is FQNEAQ (reference sequence). The CDR3 DNA is TGTGCCAGCAGCTTACACTCTAGCACAGATACGCAGTATTTT. It encodes CASSLHSSTDTQYF.

This clonotype was counted a few times. The chain links TRBV12-3 or TRBV12-4 to TRBJ2-5; 9 bases are a match to TRBD2. Gene TRBJ2-7 matches the end of the DNA better, so the J call may be wrong. The CDR3 is 14 residues long. The CDR3: CASRGWREGYEQYF. Here the CDR3 DNA reads TGTGCCAGCAGGGGATGGCGGGAGGGCTACGAGCAGTACTTC.

This clonotype was observed a handful of times. The gene calls are TRBV7-2 and TRBJ2-1; 7 bases are shared with TRBD1. There are 15 residues in the CDR3. V lost 3 bases and J lost 7; bases outside the gene matches: 9. In germline, CDR1 is SGHTA, CDR2 FQGNSA. The CDR3 region is CASSFRTGDGNEQFF. In DNA form, the CDR3 reads TGTGCCAGCAGCTTTCGTACAGGGGATGGGAATGAGCAGTTCTTC.

The chain combines TRBV29-1 with TRBJ1-2, with a weak D call TRBD1 (6 bases). Trimming shortened V by 3 bases and J by 3 bases, and 14 bases separated the two germline ends. Per the germline V gene, CDR1 is SQVTM and CDR2 is ANQGSEA. CDR3 length equals 14 residues. Written as DNA, the CDR3 is TGCAGCGTTGATGGACAGTCACAGGACTATGGCTACACCTTC. Amino acids: CSVDGQSQDYGYTF.

The rearrangement uses TRBV27 and TRBJ2-1; tentatively, D is TRBD2 (6 bases). The DNA end is a closer match to TRBJ2-7, so the J assignment may be wrong. The CDR3 has 16 residues. Germline V gene sequence: CDR1 MNHEY, CDR2 SMNVEV (reference sequence). CDR3 amino acids: CASRTRRGLFFYEQYF. CDR3 DNA: TGTGCCAGCAGGACTAGAAGGGGCCTGTTCTTCTACGAGCAGTACTTC.

The chain joins TRBV7-2 to TRBJ2-5; 8 bases align to TRBD2. With 2 bases clipped from V and 13 bases from J, the junction kept 18 bases outside the gene matches. This CDR3 has 16 amino acids. CDR1 and CDR2 (germline): SGHTA, FQGNSA. CDR3: CASSLPSGGLLYERYF. CDR3 bases: TGTGCCAGCAGCTTACCAAGCGGGGGCCTTCTCTACGAGCGGTACTTC.

Concerning this clonotype itself: Since no conserved phenylalanine or tryptophan closes the CDR3, a read error is the likely cause. The chain recombines TRBV6-2 or TRBV6-3 with TRBJ2-7; no firm D call. The CDR3 runs to 12 residues. V dropped 6 bases and J dropped 4 bases, with 10 bases sitting between them. CDR1 and CDR2 (germline): MNHEY, SVGEGT. The CDR3 here is CASRADTYEQYL. The CDR3 bases are TGTGCCAGCAGGGCCGACACTTACGAGCAGTACCTC.

This clonotype was counted a few times. This chain connects TRBV30 to TRBJ1-2; D is ambiguous. The CDR3 extends over 11 amino acids. The V end lost 6 bases, the J end lost 5 bases, and 10 bases lay between the germline ends. CDR1 is GTSNPN and CDR2 is SVGIG in the germline V gene (reference sequence). The CDR3 sequence is CACVTRYGYTF. The CDR3 bases are TGTGCCTGCGTAACACGGTATGGCTACACCTTC.

V is TRBV14 and J is TRBJ1-2, with 7 bases aligning to TRBD1. Germline values: CDR1 SGHDN, CDR2 FVKESK. Unmatched junction bases numbered 22, after V lost 1 base and J lost 8 bases. This CDR3 is built from 19 residues. The CDR3 nucleotides read TGTGCCAGCAGCCAAGGTCTTAGAGGACAGGAGGGGGGCCGGGAAGGCTACACCTTC. It encodes CASSQGLRGQEGGREGYTF.

This clonotype was seen a handful of times. The rearrangement uses TRBV2 and TRBJ2-4; TRBD1 might be the D (5 bases). The ends were cut back, 1 base at V and 8 bases at J, with 9 bases in the middle. Germline V gene sequence: CDR1 SNHLY, CDR2 FYNNEI. CDR3 length equals 13 residues. CDR3 sequence (DNA): TGTGCCAGCAGTGAAGGGGGCGAAGACATTCAGTACTTC. This sequence encodes CASSEGGEDIQYF.

The rearrangement uses TRBV7-2 and TRBJ2-3, with D maybe TRBD2 (6 bases). Germline V gene sequence: CDR1 SGHTA, CDR2 FQGNSA. This CDR3 spans 14 amino acids. V lost 7 bases and J lost 5, with 16 bases in between. The CDR3 nucleotides are TGTGCCAGCAACAAAATAGCGGTCGAAGATACGCAGTATTTT. This gives the protein CASNKIAVEDTQYF.

This clonotype was seen a handful of times. This chain links TRBV7-9 with TRBJ2-7, with 7 bases identical to TRBD2. J was trimmed by 5 bases and V by 5 bases; bases with no gene match: 9. There are 14 residues in the CDR3. Looked up from germline, CDR1 is SEHNR and CDR2 is FQNEAQ (reference sequence). CDR3 coding DNA: TGTGCCAGCAGCGACCCGCGGGGGAAGGACGAGCAGTACTTC. Translating it yields CASSDPRGKDEQYF.

At least ten counts were recorded for this clonotype. The J gene is TRBJ1-2, the V gene TRBV28, with D unclear. CDR1 MDHEN and CDR2 SYDVKM come from the germline V gene. Trimming shortened V by 1 base and J by 3 bases, and 9 bases separated the two germline ends. There are 14 residues in the CDR3. This chain's CDR3 is CASSLFEGDYGYTF. DNA of the CDR3: TGTGCCAGCAGTTTATTCGAGGGAGACTATGGCTACACCTTC.

The gene calls are TRBV20-1 and TRBJ2-5, with D possibly matching TRBD1 (5 bases). Trimming took off 5 bases at V and 3 bases at J, with 13 bases between the two ends. The CDR3 is made up of 13 amino acids. Germline loops: CDR1 DFQATT, CDR2 SNEGSKA (reference sequence). CDR3 residues: CSAERTLKETQYF. CDR3 nucleotides: TGCAGTGCTGAGAGGACACTTAAAGAGACCCAGTACTTC.

The chain recombines TRBV20-1 with TRBJ1-4, with D uncertain. CDR1 DFQATT and CDR2 SNEGSKA come from the germline V gene (reference sequence). This CDR3 region has 14 residues. V was shortened by 0 bases and J by 7 bases, with 12 bases between the two germline ends. Here the CDR3 reads CSARDLGLGEKLFF. For the CDR3, the DNA is TGCAGTGCTAGAGACCTCGGGTTGGGTGAAAAACTGTTTTTT.